Below are 21 T cell receptor beta chains sequenced from a single sample in a study of blood T cells in healthy people across ages. PCR was performed a second time for roughly 6 to 12 cycles using a sample-barcoded 5' primer and a J-beta primer mix. MiXCR, run by TCRdb on the 5' RACE reads, gives a single entry per CDR3 protein. The table has roughly 730,000 distinct CDR3 sequences, about 61% seen once. Input material: blood. The receptors were sampled from a man aged 35-49 years in good health.

The chain is built from TRBV9 and TRBJ2-1, with a tentative D call TRBD1 (6 bases). This CDR3 is built from 14 residues. Germline assignment: CDR1 SGDLS and CDR2 YYNGEE. V was pared by 4 bases and J by 3 bases, with 11 bases between. The CDR3 bases are TGTGCCAGCAGCCCCAGGGACATCTACAATGAGCAGTTCTTC. It yields the protein CASSPRDIYNEQFF.

V gene TRBV28 combines with J gene TRBJ2-7, with D unclear. Trimming took off 2 bases at V and 5 bases at J, with 4 bases between the two ends. Germline CDR1 and CDR2: MDHEN and SYDVKM. This CDR3 is built from 11 residues. In DNA form, the CDR3 reads TGTGCCAGCAGTTTAACCCACGAGCAGTACTTC. Translated, it gives CASSLTHEQYF.

This chain links TRBV29-1 with TRBJ2-3; 9 bases are shared with TRBD2. V shed 3 bases and J 2 bases; nucleotides not matched to a gene: 6. This CDR3 spans 15 amino acids. Germline V gives CDR1 SQVTM, CDR2 ANQGSEA. This CDR3 is CSVDAAGGDTDTQYF. CDR3 nucleotides: TGCAGCGTTGATGCTGCGGGGGGGGACACAGATACGCAGTATTTT.

In the case of this clonotype: The DNA is omitted, as the CDR3 cannot be located on it reliably, and the CDR3 follows TCRdb's listing. J is TRBJ2-1 and V is TRBV12-3 or TRBV12-4. The length of the CDR3 is 13 amino acids, counting both ends. CDR3 loop: CASSFLAAGEQFF.

Details on this clonotype: This may be a read error, as it is one base from a much larger clone. The V gene is TRBV7-3, the J gene TRBJ2-1, with TRBD2 identical over 10 bases. The CDR3 is made up of 14 amino acids. CDR1 is SGHTA and CDR2 is FQGTGA in the germline V gene. CDR3 amino acids: CAGSSSGGANEQFF. Here the CDR3 DNA reads TGTGCCGGCAGCTCTAGCGGGGGAGCGAATGAGCAGTTCTTC.

There are a few counts of this clonotype. V and J are TRBV24-1 and TRBJ2-1; possible D gene TRBD1, 7 bases. With 3 bases removed from V and 7 bases from J, the gap between germline ends came to 18 bases. From germline, CDR1 is KGHDR and CDR2 SFDVKD. The CDR3 totals 16 residues. This CDR3 is CATSDPAQGGINEQFF. CDR3 bases: TGTGCCACCAGTGATCCAGCTCAGGGGGGTATAAATGAGCAGTTCTTC.

This clonotype has only one observation. The V call is TRBV6-5, the J call TRBJ1-3; possible D gene TRBD1, 5 bases. Germline values: CDR1 MNHEY, CDR2 SVGAGI. The CDR3 totals 12 residues. Trimming shortened V by 6 bases and J by 4 bases, and 7 bases separated the two germline ends. CDR3: CASRTAGNTIYF. The CDR3 DNA follows: TGTGCCAGCAGGACAGCCGGAAACACCATATATTTT.

The chain joins TRBV5-1 to TRBJ1-5; D might be TRBD1 (5 bases). Germline loops: CDR1 SGHRS, CDR2 YFSETQ. The germline V and J ends were trimmed by 4 bases and 6 bases, with 11 bases remaining between them. CDR3 length equals 13 residues. CDR3 region: CASSVQGTQPQHF. The CDR3 nucleotides are TGCGCCAGCAGCGTGCAGGGTACTCAGCCCCAGCATTTT.

The CDR3 coding sequence is TGCAGCGTTGATGGGGGGTACGGCACAGATACGCAGTATTTT. The encoded protein is CSVDGGYGTDTQYF. The chain carries TRBV29-1 and TRBJ2-3; D possibly corresponds to TRBD2 (6 bases). Germline V gives CDR1 SQVTM, CDR2 ANQGSEA. The V and J ends lost 3 bases and 1 base respectively, with 11 bases between them. The CDR3 is made up of 14 amino acids.

The genes are TRBV20-1 and TRBJ2-3; 14 nucleotides align to TRBD2. The CDR3 contains 14 residues. In germline, CDR1 is DFQATT, CDR2 SNEGSKA (reference sequence). J gave up 5 bases and V 3 bases, and 1 base lay outside the gene matches. CDR3 amino acids: CSARGLAGVDTQYF. CDR3 DNA: TGCAGTGCTAGGGGACTAGCGGGAGTAGATACGCAGTATTTT.

The J gene is TRBJ2-1, the V gene TRBV3-1; D call uncertain. The CDR3 has 13 residues. Germline V CDR1 and CDR2: LGHDT, YNNKEL (reference sequence). V was pared by 10 bases and J by 5 bases, with 15 bases between. The CDR3 here is CATLDASDNEQFF. The CDR3 DNA sequence: TGTGCCACCCTAGACGCCAGTGACAATGAGCAGTTCTTC.

This clonotype was seen repeatedly, ten times or more. The J gene is TRBJ1-2, the V gene TRBV28; D is undetermined. This CDR3 region has 14 residues. V lost 7 bases and J 7 bases, leaving 19 bases between the germline ends. Per the germline V gene, CDR1 is MDHEN and CDR2 is SYDVKM. DNA of the CDR3: TGTGCCAGCATGGTTGGTACCCCATGGGGTGGCTACACCTTC. As protein: CASMVGTPWGGYTF.

The V and J genes are TRBV29-1 and TRBJ2-7, with 10 bases identical to TRBD1. The CDR3 is 16 residues long. Germline V CDR1 and CDR2: SQVTM, ANQGSEA. The ends lost 6 bases at V and 1 base at J; junction bases unmatched: 12. In DNA form, the CDR3 reads TGCAGCGTCCTCGGTTCGGGACAGGGGACTTCCTACGAGCAGTACTTC. Encoded protein: CSVLGSGQGTSYEQYF.

This clonotype has a handful of counts. V is TRBV18 and J is TRBJ2-2; the match to TRBD2 covers 12 bases. The CDR3 has 15 amino acids. Trimming at V came to 3 bases and at J to 8 bases, leaving 4 bases not matched to a gene. Germline V CDR1 and CDR2: KGHSH, LQKENI. CDR3 coding DNA: TGTGCCAGCTCACCGTCGACTAGCGGGAGAGGGGAGCTGTTTTTT. Translation: CASSPSTSGRGELFF.

Note on this clonotype: A read error may produce the germline difference seen at one junction end. The V gene is TRBV5-1, the J gene TRBJ2-5; 14 bases map to TRBD2. Germline V CDR1 and CDR2: SGHRS, YFSETQ. The CDR3 has 17 residues. CDR3 sequence: CAGSSGTSGGRGETQYF. CDR3 bases: TGCGCCGGCAGCTCGGGGACTAGCGGGGGACGAGGAGAGACCCAGTACTTC.

The CDR3 coding sequence is TGTGCCAGCAGCTTAGCATGGCGCGGGAGGAAGACCTACGAGCAGTACTTC. Residues: CASSLAWRGRKTYEQYF. The rearrangement joins TRBV11-2 to TRBJ2-7, with TRBD2 matching 8 bases. V dropped 1 base and J dropped 2; count of bases not matched to a gene: 10. Germline assignment: CDR1 SGHAT and CDR2 FQNNGV. The CDR3 contains 17 residues.

V is TRBV10-3 and J is TRBJ1-6; TRBD1 might be the D (6 bases). The CDR3 is 15 residues long. The V and J ends lost 7 bases and 4 bases respectively, with 14 bases between them. The V gene's germline CDR1 is ENHRY and CDR2 SYGVKD. CDR3 sequence reads: CAITRTADYNSPLHF. In nucleotides, the CDR3 is TGTGCCATCACCCGGACAGCTGATTATAATTCACCCCTCCACTTT.

The chain is built from TRBV5-1 and TRBJ2-3; 15 bases are shared with TRBD2. The CDR3 consists of 16 residues. Per germline, CDR1 SGHRS and CDR2 YFSETQ. With V trimmed by 4 bases and J by 5 bases, 5 bases remained unmatched. The CDR3 reads CASSPGLAGGLDTQYF. CDR3 nucleotides: TGCGCCAGCAGCCCAGGACTAGCGGGAGGGCTAGATACGCAGTATTTT.

The table lists this clonotype with a few counts. The V call is TRBV7-2, the J call TRBJ2-7, with a tentative D call TRBD2 (6 bases). The germline V gene encodes CDR1 SGHTA and CDR2 FQGNSA. The CDR3 is 16 amino acids. V was shortened by 6 bases and J by 4 bases, with 22 bases between the two germline ends. The CDR3 bases are TGTGCCAGCAGTCCTCAATGGGGGGAACGAGCGTACGAGCAGTACTTC. Translated, it gives CASSPQWGERAYEQYF.

CDR3 sequence reads: CASSYSNAGSSYNEQFF. The CDR3 nucleotides are TGTGCCAGCAGTTACTCGAATGCAGGCAGCTCCTACAATGAGCAGTTCTTC. This rearrangement joins TRBV6-6 to TRBJ2-1, with D unclear. Germline V CDR1 and CDR2: MNHNY, SVGAGI (reference sequence). V was cut by 0 bases and J by 0 bases, with 12 bases left in between. The CDR3 covers 17 residues.

This clonotype was counted a few times. This rearrangement joins TRBV28 to TRBJ2-4; D may be TRBD2 (6 bases). The J call could be wrong; TRBJ2-7 is a better fit for the DNA end. In germline, CDR1 is MDHEN, CDR2 SYDVKM. This CDR3 spans 13 amino acids. This CDR3 is CASSLTGVFEQYF. The CDR3 nucleotides are TGTGCCAGCAGCCTAACGGGGGTTTTCGAGCAGTACTTC.